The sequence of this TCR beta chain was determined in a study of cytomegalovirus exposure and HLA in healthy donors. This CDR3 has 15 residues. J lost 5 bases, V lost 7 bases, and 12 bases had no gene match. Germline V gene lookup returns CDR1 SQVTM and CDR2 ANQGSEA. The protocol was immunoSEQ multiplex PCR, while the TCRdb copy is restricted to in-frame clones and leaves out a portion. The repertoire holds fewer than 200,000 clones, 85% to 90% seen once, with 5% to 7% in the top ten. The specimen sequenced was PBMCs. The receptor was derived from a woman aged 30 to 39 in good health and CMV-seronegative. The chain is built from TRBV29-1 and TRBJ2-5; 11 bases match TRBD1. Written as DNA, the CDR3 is TGCAGCGCTGGGGAGTTCGGGACAGGGGGTGAGACCCAGTACTTC. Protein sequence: CSAGEFGTGGETQYF.